This entry lists 9 T cell receptor beta chains sequenced from one sample in a study of T-cell reconstitution after alpha-beta-depleted transplantation in children. The TCRbeta library incorporated unique molecular identifiers. TCRdb called the PCR reads again in MiXCR, with one record for every CDR3 protein. The sample lists 500,000 to 600,000 distinct CDR3 sequences, roughly 30% seen once, with 36% in the top ten. Source: PBMCs, taken before TCRalphabeta/CD19-depleted stem cell transplant. The receptors were sampled from a boy in the first two years of life with Wiskott-Aldrich syndrome, due to receive a stem cell transplant.

V usage is TRBV5-1 and J usage is TRBJ1-2, with TRBD1 identical over 12 bases. CDR1 SGHRS and CDR2 YFSETQ come from the germline V gene. CDR3 length: 15 residues. The trim removed 4 bases at V and 4 bases at J, leaving 5 bases unmatched. CDR3 coding DNA: TGCGCCAGCAGCCCGGGACAGGGGGCCTTCTATGGCTACACCTTC. Encoded protein: CASSPGQGAFYGYTF. The full variable domain, completed using reference TRBV5-1 and TRBJ1-2, is KAGVTQTPRYLIKTRGQQVTLSCSPISGHRSVSWYQQTPGQGLQFLFEYFSETQRNKGNFPGRFSGRQFSNSRSEMNVSTLELGDSALYLCASSPGQGAFYGYTFGSGTRLTVV.

This chain links TRBV10-3 with TRBJ2-1, with TRBD1 matching 9 bases. Trimming at V came to 4 bases and at J to 3 bases, leaving 4 bases not matched to a gene. CDR1 is ENHRY, CDR2 SYGVKD, per germline. CDR3 size: 15 residues. The CDR3 nucleotides are TGTGCCATCAGTGGGGACAGGGCTCGCTACAATGAGCAGTTCTTC. Protein: CAISGDRARYNEQFF.

CDR3 sequence (DNA): TGTGCCAGCAGCGCACTTGATACCGGGGAGCTGTTTTTT. Its protein is CASSALDTGELFF. The rearrangement uses TRBV9 and TRBJ2-2; D call uncertain. V was clipped by 3 bases and J by 5 bases, with 8 bases between them. The CDR3 is made up of 13 amino acids. Germline-derived CDR1 and CDR2 are SGDLS and YYNGEE. The entire variable domain, with the rest obtained from reference TRBV9 and TRBJ2-2, is as follows: DSGVTQTPKHLITATGQRVTLRCSPRSGDLSVYWYQQSLDQGLQFLIQYYNGEERAKGNILERFSAQQFPDLHSELNLSSLELGDSALYFCASSALDTGELFFGEGSRLTVL.

The chain links TRBV11-2 to TRBJ2-1; 8 positions agree with TRBD1. The CDR3 sequence is 17 residues long. V lost 5 bases and J lost 4; bases outside the gene matches: 13. The V gene's germline CDR1 is SGHAT and CDR2 FQNNGV. The CDR3 protein is CASSTQQTGGKYNEQFF. The CDR3 DNA reads TGTGCCAGCAGCACCCAACAAACAGGGGGAAAGTACAATGAGCAGTTCTTC. Complete variable domain (other parts from reference TRBV11-2 and TRBJ2-1): EAGVAQSPRYKIIEKRQSVAFWCNPISGHATLYWYQQILGQGPKLLIQFQNNGVVDDSQLPKDRFSAERLKGVDSTLKIQPAKLEDSAVYLCASSTQQTGGKYNEQFFGPGTRLTVL.

This clonotype came up once. This rearrangement joins TRBV5-6 to TRBJ2-7, with D perhaps TRBD1 (6 bases). The CDR3 spans 14 residues. V lost 1 base to trimming and J lost 7 bases, with 15 bases between them. The V gene's germline CDR1 is SGHDT and CDR2 YYEEEE. CDR3 sequence (DNA): TGTGCCAGCAGCTTGCGCACAGGGCCTAAGGAGCAGTACTTC. This codes for CASSLRTGPKEQYF. The full variable domain, with the rest looked up from reference TRBV5-6 and TRBJ2-7, is DAGVTQSPTHLIKTRGQQVTLRCSPKSGHDTVSWYQQALGQGPQFIFQYYEEEERQRGNFPDRFSGHQFPNYSSELNVNALLLGDSALYLCASSLRTGPKEQYFGPGTRLTVT.

This clonotype was seen just once. The CDR3 sequence is CSAAKGSWGQREQFF. The CDR3 nucleotides read TGCAGTGCCGCAAAGGGATCTTGGGGGCAGAGGGAGCAGTTCTTC. J is TRBJ2-1 and V is TRBV20-1; perhaps TRBD1 as D (6 bases). The CDR3 consists of 15 residues. Germline CDR1 reads DFQATT; CDR2 reads SNEGSKA (reference sequence). V lost 6 bases and J lost 10, with 25 bases in between.

CDR3 nucleotide sequence: TGTGCCAGCAGCCCCCGACAGGGTCCTTGGAATGAGCAGTTCTTC. Its protein product is CASSPRQGPWNEQFF. J is TRBJ2-1 and V is TRBV3-1; TRBD1 aligns across 7 bases. This CDR3 comprises 15 residues. Germline CDR1 and CDR2: LGHDT and YNNKEL (reference sequence). The junction had 10 bases not matched to a gene; V was cut back by 4 bases and J by 7 bases.

V usage is TRBV20-1 and J usage is TRBJ1-3; D is perhaps TRBD1 (6 bases). CDR3 length equals 16 residues. Germline loops: CDR1 DFQATT, CDR2 SNEGSKA (reference sequence). Trimming took 5 bases from V and 0 from J, leaving 17 bases between them. CDR3 amino acids: CSAGMGHLSSGNTIYF. DNA of the CDR3: TGCAGTGCTGGAATGGGACACCTGAGCTCTGGAAACACCATATATTTT.

This clonotype turned up a few times. The genes are TRBV12-3 or TRBV12-4 and TRBJ2-1; the D gene is possibly TRBD1 (5 bases). V was trimmed by 3 bases and J by 5 bases, leaving 11 bases between them. This CDR3 spans 14 amino acids. CDR3 amino acids: CASSFGALDNEQFF. CDR3 coding DNA: TGTGCCAGCAGTTTTGGGGCCCTTGACAATGAGCAGTTCTTC.